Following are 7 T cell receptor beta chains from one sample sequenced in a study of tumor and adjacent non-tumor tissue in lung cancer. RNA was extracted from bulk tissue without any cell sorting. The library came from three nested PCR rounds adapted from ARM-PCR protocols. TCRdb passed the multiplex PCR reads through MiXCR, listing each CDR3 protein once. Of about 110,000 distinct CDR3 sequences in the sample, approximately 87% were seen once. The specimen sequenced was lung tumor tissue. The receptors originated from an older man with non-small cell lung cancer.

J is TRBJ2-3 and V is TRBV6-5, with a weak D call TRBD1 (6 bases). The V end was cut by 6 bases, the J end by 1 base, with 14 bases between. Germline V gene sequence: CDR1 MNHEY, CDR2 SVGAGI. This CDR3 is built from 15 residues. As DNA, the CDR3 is TGTGCCAGCAGCACTCCATACAGGGGCACAGATACGCAGTATTTT. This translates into CASSTPYRGTDTQYF.

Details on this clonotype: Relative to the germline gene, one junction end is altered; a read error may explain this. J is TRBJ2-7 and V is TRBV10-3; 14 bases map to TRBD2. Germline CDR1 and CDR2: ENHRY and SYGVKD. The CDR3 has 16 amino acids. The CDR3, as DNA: TGTGTCATCACCAACATGGGACTAGCGGGAGTCAACGAACAGTACTTC. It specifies CVITNMGLAGVNEQYF.

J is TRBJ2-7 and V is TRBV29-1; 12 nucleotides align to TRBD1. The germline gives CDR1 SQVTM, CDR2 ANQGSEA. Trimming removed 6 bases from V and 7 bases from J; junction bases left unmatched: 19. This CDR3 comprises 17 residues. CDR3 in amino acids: CSVAGTGGLELSREQYF. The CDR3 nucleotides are TGCAGCGTAGCCGGGACAGGGGGCCTCGAGTTATCCCGGGAGCAGTACTTC.

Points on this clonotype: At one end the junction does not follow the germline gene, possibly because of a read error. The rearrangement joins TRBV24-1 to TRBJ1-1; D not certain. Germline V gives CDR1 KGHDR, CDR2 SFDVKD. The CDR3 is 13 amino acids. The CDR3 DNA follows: TGTGCCAACAGTGGTTACAGAAACGCTGAAGCTTTCTTT. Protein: CANSGYRNAEAFF.

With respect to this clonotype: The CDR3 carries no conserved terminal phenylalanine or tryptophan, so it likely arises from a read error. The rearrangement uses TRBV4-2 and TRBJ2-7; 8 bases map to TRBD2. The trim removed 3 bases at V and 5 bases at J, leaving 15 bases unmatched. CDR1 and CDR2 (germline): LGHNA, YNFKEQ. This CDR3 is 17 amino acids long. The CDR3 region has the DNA TGTGCCAGCAGCCAGGCGGTACGTCGGCGGGGGGAAGACGAGCAGTACTTA. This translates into CASSQAVRRRGEDEQYL.

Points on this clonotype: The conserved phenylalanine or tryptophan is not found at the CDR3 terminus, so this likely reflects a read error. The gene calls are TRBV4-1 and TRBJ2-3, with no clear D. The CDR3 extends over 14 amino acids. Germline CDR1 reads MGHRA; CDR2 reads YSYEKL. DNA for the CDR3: TGCGCCAGCAGTCAAGCTGTCTCTACAGATACGCAGTATTCT. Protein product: CASSQAVSTDTQYS.

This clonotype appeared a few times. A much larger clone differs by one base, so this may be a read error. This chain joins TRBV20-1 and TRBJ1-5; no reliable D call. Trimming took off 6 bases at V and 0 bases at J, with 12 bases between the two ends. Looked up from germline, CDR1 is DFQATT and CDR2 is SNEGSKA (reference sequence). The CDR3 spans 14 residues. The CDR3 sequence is CSAEITDSNQPQHF. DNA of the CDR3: TGCAGTGCGGAGATTACAGATAGCAATCAGCCCCAGCATTTT.